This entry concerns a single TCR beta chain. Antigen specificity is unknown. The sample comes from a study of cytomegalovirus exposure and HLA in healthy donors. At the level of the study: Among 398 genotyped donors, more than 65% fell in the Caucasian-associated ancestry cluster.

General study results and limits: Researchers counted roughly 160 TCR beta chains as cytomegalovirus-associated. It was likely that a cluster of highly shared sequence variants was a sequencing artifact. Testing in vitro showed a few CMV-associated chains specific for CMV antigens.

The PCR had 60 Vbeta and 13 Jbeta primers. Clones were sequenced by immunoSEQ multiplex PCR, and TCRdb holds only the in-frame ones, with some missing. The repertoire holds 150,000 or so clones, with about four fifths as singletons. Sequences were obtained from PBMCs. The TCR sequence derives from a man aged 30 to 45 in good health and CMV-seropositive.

Here the CDR3 reads CSAGGQDEQFF. The CDR3 DNA reads as TGCAGTGCTGGGGGCCAGGATGAGCAGTTCTTC. V usage is TRBV20-1 and J usage is TRBJ2-1, with D possibly being TRBD1 (6 bases). CDR3 length equals 11 residues. Trimming stripped 5 bases from V and 8 bases from J, with 10 bases between. Germline-derived CDR1 and CDR2 are DFQATT and SNEGSKA (reference sequence).